This T cell receptor beta chain was identified during a study of immune heterogeneity within non-small cell lung tumors. Whole-study context: The composition of the tumors was 4 squamous cell carcinomas, 10 non-squamous carcinomas and 1 not otherwise specified.

This clonotype is categorized as large (0.1 to 1%). Antigen: not known. The CDR3 sequence is 17 residues long. Trimming at V came to 1 base and at J to 0 bases, leaving 8 bases not matched to a gene. Germline V lookup: CDR1 KGHSH, CDR2 LQKENI. Template was bulk tumor genomic DNA, 550 to 650 ng per sample. Taken during surgery, several biopsies per primary tumor were spaced as far apart as possible within the tumor mass. Before undergoing curative surgery, patients had newly diagnosed non-small cell lung cancer that was untreated. The study drew donors from newly diagnosed non-small cell lung cancer patients having surgery with curative intent. Overall study results and limits: Recurring identical dominant CDR3 beta clonotypes were observed across tumor sites within a patient, together with site-unique high-frequency clones. Individual patients largely had distinct high-frequency T-cell receptor beta clonotypes from one another.

TCR beta CDR3 amplification used multiplex PCR with 32 V and 13 J primers. Each CDR3 protein is one row after TCRdb ran MiXCR on the multiplex PCR reads. The sample includes approximately 9,600 distinct CDR3 sequences, about 25% seen only once; the top ten take roughly a quarter. This sequence originates from a woman between 45 and 60 years old with non-small cell lung cancer. This sequence joins TRBV18 and TRBJ1-2; 7 bases map to TRBD1. Specimen: lung tumor tissue. CDR3 nucleotides: TGTGCCAGCTCACCACAACGGGGGGGGACAGCTAACTATGGCTACACCTTC. Amino acid sequence: CASSPQRGGTANYGYTF.